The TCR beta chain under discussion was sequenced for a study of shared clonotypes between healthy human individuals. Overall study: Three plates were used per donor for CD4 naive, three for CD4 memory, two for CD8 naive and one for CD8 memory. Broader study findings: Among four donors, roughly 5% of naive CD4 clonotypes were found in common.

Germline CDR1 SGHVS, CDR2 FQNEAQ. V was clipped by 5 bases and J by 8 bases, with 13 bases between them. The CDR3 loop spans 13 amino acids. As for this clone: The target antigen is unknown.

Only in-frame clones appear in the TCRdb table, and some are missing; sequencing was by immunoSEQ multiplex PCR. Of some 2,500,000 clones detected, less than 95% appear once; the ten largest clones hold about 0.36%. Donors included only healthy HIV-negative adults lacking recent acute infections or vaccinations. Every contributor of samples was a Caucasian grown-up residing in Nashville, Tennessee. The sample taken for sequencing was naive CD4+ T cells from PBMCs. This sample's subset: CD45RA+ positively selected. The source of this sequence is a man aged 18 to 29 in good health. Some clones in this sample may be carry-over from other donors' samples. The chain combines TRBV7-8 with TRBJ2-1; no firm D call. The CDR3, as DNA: TGTGCCAGCAGCCCGACCGTGTTGTATGAGCAGTTCTTC. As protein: CASSPTVLYEQFF.